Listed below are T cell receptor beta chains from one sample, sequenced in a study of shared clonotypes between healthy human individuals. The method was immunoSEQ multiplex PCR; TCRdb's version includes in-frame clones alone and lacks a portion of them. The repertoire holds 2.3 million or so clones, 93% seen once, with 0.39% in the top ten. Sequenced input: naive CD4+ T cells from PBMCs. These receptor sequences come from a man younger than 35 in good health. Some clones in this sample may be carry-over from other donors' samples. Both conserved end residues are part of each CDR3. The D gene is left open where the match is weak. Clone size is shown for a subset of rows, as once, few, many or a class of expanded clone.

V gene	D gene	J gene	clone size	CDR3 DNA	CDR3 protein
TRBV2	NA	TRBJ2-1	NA	TGTGCCAGCAGATATTTTGAGGGAAGGGCAGAGAATGAGCAGTTCTTC	CASRYFEGRAENEQFF
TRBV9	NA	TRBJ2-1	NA	TGTGCCAGCAGCGCCCTGGGCTCCTACAATGAGCAGTTCTTC	CASSALGSYNEQFF
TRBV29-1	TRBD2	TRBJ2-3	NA	TGCAGCGTAAGGTGGGCGACTAGCGGGACTCCAGATACGCAGTATTTT	CSVRWATSGTPDTQYF
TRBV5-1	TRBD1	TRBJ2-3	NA	TGCGCCAGCAGCTTGGCCCTTGGGACAGGGAGGATCGAAGATACGCAGTATTTT	CASSLALGTGRIEDTQYF
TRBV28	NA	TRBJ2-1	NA	TGTGCCAGCTACCGACAAACCAATGAGCAGTTCTTC	CASYRQTNEQFF
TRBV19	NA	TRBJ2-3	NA	TGTGCCAGTAGTACAGGGTCCGGTACGCAGTATTTT	CASSTGSGTQYF
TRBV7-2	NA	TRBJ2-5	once	TGTGCCAGCAGCTTAATGGTGGCAGGCCAAGAGACCCAGTACTTC	CASSLMVAGQETQYF
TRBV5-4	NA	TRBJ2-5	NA	TGTGCCAGCAGCCCCCAGGTGGGGCCTGGGACCCAGTACTTC	CASSPQVGPGTQYF
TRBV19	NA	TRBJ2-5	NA	TGTGCCAGTAGCCAGGGGAAGAGCGGGATCGGAGAGACCCAGTACTTC	CASSQGKSGIGETQYF
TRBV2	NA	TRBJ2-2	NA	TGTGCCACTAGGCCAGGGAGGGGGCCCGGGGAGCTGTTTTTT	CATRPGRGPGELFF
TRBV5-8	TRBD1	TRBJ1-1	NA	TGTGCCAGCAGCGAAAGACAGGGGCTGAAGGCGAACACTGAAGCTTTCTTT	CASSERQGLKANTEAFF
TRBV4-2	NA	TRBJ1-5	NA	TGTGCCAGCAGCCAAGATCTCGGCGTGCGGCCCCAGCATTTT	CASSQDLGVRPQHF
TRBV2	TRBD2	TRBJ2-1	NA	TGTGCCAGCAGTGCCCTGGGCCAATTCGCGGGAGACAATGAGCAGTTCTTC	CASSALGQFAGDNEQFF
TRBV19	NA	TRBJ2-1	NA	TGTGCCAGTAGTATAGGAGGGGCACGGAAGAGGTACAATGAGCAGTTCTTC	CASSIGGARKRYNEQFF
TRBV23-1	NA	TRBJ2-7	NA	TGCGCCAGCAGTCAATATAGGCAGGGTCCTTACGAGCAGTACTTC	CASSQYRQGPYEQYF
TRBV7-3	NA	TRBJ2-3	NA	TGTGCCAGCAGCTTAACCGGACAGCCTAGCACAGATACGCAGTATTTT	CASSLTGQPSTDTQYF
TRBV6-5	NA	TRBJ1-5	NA	TGTGCCAGCAGTTACTCCTCCAGGGTAGGCCAGCCCCAGCATTTT	CASSYSSRVGQPQHF
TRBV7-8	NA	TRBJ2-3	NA	TGTGCCAGCAGCCCTCAGTCAGGTATCACAGATACGCAGTATTTT	CASSPQSGITDTQYF
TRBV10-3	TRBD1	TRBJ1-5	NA	TGTGCCATCAGGTCGGGACAGGGCAACAATCAGCCCCAGCATTTT	CAIRSGQGNNQPQHF
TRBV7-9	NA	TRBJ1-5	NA	TGTGCCAGCAGCTTAGACACATATCAGCCCCAGCATTTT	CASSLDTYQPQHF